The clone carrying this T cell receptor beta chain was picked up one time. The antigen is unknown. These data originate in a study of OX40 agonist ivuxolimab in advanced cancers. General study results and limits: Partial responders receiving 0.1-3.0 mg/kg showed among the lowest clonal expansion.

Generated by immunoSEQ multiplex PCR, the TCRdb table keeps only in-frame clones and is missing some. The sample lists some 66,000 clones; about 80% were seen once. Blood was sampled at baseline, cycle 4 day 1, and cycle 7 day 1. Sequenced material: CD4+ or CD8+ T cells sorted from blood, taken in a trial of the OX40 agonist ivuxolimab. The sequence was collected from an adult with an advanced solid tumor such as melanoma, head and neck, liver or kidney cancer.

The CDR3 sequence: CASSEGVRGDHEQYF. The DNA for the CDR3 is TGTGCCAGCAGCGAGGGGGTAAGAGGGGACCACGAGCAGTACTTC. The chain recombines TRBV9 with TRBJ2-7; maybe TRBD1 (6 bases). The CDR3 contains 15 residues. Trimming removed 3 bases from V and 5 bases from J, with 18 bases in between. From germline, CDR1 is SGDLS and CDR2 YYNGEE.